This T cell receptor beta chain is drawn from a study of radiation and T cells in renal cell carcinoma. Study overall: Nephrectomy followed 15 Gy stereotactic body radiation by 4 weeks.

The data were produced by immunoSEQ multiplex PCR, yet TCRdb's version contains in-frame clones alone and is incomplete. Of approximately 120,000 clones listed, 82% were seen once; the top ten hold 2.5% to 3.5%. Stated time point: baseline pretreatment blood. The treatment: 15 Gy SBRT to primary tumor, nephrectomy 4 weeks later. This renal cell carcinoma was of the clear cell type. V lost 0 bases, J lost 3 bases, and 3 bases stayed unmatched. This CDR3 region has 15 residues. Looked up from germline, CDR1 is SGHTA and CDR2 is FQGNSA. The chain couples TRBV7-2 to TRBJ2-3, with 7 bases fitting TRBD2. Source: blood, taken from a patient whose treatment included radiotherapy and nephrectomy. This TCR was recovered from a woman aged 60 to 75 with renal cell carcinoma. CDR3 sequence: CASSLAGGSTDTQYF. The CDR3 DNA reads TGTGCCAGCAGCTTAGCAGGCGGGAGTACAGATACGCAGTATTTT.